This TCR beta chain originates from a study of long-term antiretroviral therapy in people with HIV. Study-wide results and limits: Diversity increased after ART yet remained lower than in transplant donor controls. Repertoire dominance by clones expanded before ART was seen at all time points.

To note about this clone: Antigen specificity is unknown.

The CDR3 runs to 14 residues. V shed 5 bases and J 1 base; nucleotides not matched to a gene: 2. Per the germline V gene, CDR1 is SNHLY and CDR2 is FYNNEI. Runs used v3.0 of the immunoSEQ assay and were done at survey level. Generated by immunoSEQ multiplex PCR, the TCRdb table keeps only in-frame clones and is missing some. The repertoire holds under 30,000 clones, with more than 85% as singletons. Sequencing used unsorted PBMCs, obtained 5.3 years after starting antiretroviral therapy. The chain links TRBV2 to TRBJ1-2, with 9 bases lining up with TRBD1. This receptor was obtained from a man over 45 with HIV. CDR3 in DNA: TGTGCCAGCAGTCGGGACAGGGTTAACTATGGCTACACCTTC. Translating it yields CASSRDRVNYGYTF.